The present T cell receptor (beta chain) was sequenced within a study of post-analysis software for immune sequencing data. Whole-study findings and limits: The authors found that F measure strongly co-clustered same-batch samples. There was significantly lower normalized Chao1 diversity in multiple sclerosis patients than in controls. Five or six TRBV segments, TRBV5-6, TRBV5-1 and TRBV20-1 among them, were found more frequent in patients than controls.

CDR3 length: 13 amino acids. CDR1 MNHNS and CDR2 SASEGT come from the germline V gene. V was cut by 2 bases and J by 6 bases, with 9 bases left in between. A remark on this clonotype: The antigen is not known.

Unique molecular identifiers were built into the TCR beta cDNA libraries. Each CDR3 protein gets one entry after TCRdb re-called the PCR reads with MiXCR. The sample lists about 770,000 distinct CDR3 sequences; 35% to 55% were seen once. This sequence joins TRBV6-1 and TRBJ2-3; D unclear. The source of this sequence is a girl aged 10-17 years with multiple sclerosis. Sample: blood. In nucleotides, the CDR3 is TGTGCCAGCAGTGAACACGTCAGGGATACGCAGTATTTT. Residues: CASSEHVRDTQYF.